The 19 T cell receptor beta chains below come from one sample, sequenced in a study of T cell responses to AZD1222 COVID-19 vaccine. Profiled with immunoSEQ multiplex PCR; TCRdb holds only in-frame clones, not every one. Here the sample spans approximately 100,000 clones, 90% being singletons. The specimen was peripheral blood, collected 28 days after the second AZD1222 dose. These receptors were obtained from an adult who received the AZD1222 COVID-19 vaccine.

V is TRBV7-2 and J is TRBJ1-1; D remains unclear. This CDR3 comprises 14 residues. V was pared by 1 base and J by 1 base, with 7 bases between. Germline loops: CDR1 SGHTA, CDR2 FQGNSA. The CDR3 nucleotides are TGTGCCAGCAGCTTAGGCCTTCGGAACACTGAAGCTTTCTTT. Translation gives CASSLGLRNTEAFF.

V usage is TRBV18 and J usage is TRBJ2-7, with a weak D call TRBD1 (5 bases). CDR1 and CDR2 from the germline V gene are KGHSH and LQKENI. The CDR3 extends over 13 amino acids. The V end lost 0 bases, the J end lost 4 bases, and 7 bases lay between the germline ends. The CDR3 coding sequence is TGTGCCAGCTCACCACCAGACAGATACGAGCAGTACTTC. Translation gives CASSPPDRYEQYF.

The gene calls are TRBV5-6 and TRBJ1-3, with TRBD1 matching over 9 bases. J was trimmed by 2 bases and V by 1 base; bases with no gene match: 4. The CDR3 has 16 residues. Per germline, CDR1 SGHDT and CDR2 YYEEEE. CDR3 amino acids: CASSLLGTGTGNTIYF. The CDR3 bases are TGTGCCAGCAGCTTGCTTGGGACAGGGACTGGAAACACCATATATTTT.

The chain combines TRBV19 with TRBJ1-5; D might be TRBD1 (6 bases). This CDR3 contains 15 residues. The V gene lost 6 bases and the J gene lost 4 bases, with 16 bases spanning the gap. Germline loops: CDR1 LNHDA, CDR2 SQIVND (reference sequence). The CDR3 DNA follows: TGTGCCAGTAGCCCGGACATGACAGGAAATCAGCCCCAGCATTTT. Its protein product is CASSPDMTGNQPQHF. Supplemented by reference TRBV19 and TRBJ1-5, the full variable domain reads DGGITQSPKYLFRKEGQNVTLSCEQNLNHDAMYWYRQDPGQGLRLIYYSQIVNDFQKGDIAEGYSVSREKKESFPLTVTSAQKNPTAFYLCASSPDMTGNQPQHFGDGTRLSIL.

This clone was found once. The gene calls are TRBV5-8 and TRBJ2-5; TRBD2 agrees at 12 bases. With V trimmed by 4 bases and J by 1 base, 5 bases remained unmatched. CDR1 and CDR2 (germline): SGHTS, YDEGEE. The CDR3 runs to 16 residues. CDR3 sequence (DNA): TGTGCCAGCAGCACTAGGACTAGCGGGATCCAAGAGACCCAGTACTTC. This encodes CASSTRTSGIQETQYF.

For the CDR3, the DNA is TGTGCCAGCAGTTACGACAATACTAACTATGGCTACACCTTC. Translation: CASSYDNTNYGYTF. The gene calls are TRBV6-5 and TRBJ1-2, with D hard to call. CDR3 size: 14 residues. CDR1 MNHEY and CDR2 SVGAGI come from the germline V gene. V dropped 2 bases and J dropped 0 bases, with 7 bases sitting between them.

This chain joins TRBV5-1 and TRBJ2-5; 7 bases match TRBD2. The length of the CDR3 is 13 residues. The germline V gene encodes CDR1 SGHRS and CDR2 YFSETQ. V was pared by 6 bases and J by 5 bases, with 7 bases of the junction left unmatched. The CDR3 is CASTKGGVETQYF. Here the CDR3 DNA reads TGCGCCAGCACTAAGGGAGGGGTTGAGACCCAGTACTTC. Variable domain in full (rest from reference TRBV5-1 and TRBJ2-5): KAGVTQTPRYLIKTRGQQVTLSCSPISGHRSVSWYQQTPGQGLQFLFEYFSETQRNKGNFPGRFSGRQFSNSRSEMNVSTLELGDSALYLCASTKGGVETQYFGPGTRLLVL.

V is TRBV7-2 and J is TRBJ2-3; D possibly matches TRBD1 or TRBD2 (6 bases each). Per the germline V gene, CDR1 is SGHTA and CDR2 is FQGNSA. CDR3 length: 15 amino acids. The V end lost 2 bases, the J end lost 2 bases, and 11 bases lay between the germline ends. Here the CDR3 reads CASSLNRGPTDTQYF. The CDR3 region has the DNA TGTGCCAGCAGCTTAAACCGGGGGCCCACAGATACGCAGTATTTT.

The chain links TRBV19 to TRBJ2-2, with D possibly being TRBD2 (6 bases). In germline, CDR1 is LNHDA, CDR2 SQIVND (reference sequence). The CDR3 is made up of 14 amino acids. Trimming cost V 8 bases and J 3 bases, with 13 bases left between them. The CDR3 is CASRRDFDTGELFF. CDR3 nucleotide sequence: TGTGCCAGTCGCCGGGACTTCGACACCGGGGAGCTGTTTTTT. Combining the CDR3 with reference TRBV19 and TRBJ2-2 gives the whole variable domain DGGITQSPKYLFRKEGQNVTLSCEQNLNHDAMYWYRQDPGQGLRLIYYSQIVNDFQKGDIAEGYSVSREKKESFPLTVTSAQKNPTAFYLCASRRDFDTGELFFGEGSRLTVL.

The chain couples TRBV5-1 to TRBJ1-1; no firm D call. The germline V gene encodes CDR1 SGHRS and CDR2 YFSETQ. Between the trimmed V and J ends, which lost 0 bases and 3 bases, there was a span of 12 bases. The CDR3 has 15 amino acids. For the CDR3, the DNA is TGCGCCAGCAGCTTGGTACAAAGTTGGGACACTGAAGCTTTCTTT. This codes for CASSLVQSWDTEAFF.

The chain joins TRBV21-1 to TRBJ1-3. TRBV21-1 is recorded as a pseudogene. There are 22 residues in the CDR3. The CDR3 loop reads CASSKVQSGPEDHPYSGNTIYF. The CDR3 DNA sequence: TGTGCCAGCAGCAAAGTCCAGTCAGGTCCGGAGGATCACCCTTACTCTGGAAACACCATATATTTT.

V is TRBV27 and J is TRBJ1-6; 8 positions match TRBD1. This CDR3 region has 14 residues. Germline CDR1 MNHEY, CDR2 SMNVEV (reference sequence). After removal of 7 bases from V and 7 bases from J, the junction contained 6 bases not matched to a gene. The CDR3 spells CASTQGAWNSPLHF. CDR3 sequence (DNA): TGTGCCAGCACGCAGGGGGCCTGGAATTCACCCCTCCACTTT.

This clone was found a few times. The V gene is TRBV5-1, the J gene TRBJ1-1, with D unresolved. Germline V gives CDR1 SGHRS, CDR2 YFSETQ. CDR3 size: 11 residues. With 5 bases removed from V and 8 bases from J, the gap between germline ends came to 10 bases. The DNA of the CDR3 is TGCGCCAGCAGGACCGGTGCGGAAGCTTTCTTT. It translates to CASRTGAEAFF.

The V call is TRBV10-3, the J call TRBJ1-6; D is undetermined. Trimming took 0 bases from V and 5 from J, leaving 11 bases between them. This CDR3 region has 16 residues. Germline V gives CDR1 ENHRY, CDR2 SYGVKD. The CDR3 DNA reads TGTGCCATCAGTGAGTCAGGAACAGTAGATAATTCACCCCTCCACTTT. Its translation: CAISESGTVDNSPLHF.

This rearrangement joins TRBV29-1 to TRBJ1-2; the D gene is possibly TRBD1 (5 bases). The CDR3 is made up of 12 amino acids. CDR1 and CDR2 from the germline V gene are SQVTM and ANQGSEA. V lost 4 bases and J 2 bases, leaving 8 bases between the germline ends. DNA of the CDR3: TGCAGCGTTGTCCGACAGAACTATGGCTACACCTTC. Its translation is CSVVRQNYGYTF.

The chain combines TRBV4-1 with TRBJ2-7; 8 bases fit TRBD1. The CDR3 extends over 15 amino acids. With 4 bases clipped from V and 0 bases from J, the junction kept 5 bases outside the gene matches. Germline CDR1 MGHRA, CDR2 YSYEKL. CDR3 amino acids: CASSPTDRVSYEQYF. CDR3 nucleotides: TGCGCCAGCAGCCCGACGGACAGGGTCTCCTACGAGCAGTACTTC.

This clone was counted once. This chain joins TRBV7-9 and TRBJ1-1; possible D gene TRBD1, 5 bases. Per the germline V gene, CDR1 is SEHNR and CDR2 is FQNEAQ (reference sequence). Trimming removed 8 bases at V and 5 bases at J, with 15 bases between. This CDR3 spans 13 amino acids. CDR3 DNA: TGTGCCAGCTCCTGGGGTGGGGGGACTGAAGCTTTCTTT. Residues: CASSWGGGTEAFF.

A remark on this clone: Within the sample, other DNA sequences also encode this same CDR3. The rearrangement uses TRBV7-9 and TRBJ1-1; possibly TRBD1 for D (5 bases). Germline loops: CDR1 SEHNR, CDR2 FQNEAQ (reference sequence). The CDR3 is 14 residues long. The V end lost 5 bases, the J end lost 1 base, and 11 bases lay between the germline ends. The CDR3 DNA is TGTGCCAGCAGCCTGACCGGGGGGAACACTGAAGCTTTCTTT. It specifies CASSLTGGNTEAFF.

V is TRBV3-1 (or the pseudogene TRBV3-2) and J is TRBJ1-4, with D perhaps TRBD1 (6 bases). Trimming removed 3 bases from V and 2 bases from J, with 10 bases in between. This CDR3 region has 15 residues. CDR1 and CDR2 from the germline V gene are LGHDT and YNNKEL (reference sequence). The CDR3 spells CASSQEGHTNEKLFF. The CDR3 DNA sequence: TGTGCCAGCAGCCAGGAGGGACATACTAATGAAAAACTGTTTTTT.